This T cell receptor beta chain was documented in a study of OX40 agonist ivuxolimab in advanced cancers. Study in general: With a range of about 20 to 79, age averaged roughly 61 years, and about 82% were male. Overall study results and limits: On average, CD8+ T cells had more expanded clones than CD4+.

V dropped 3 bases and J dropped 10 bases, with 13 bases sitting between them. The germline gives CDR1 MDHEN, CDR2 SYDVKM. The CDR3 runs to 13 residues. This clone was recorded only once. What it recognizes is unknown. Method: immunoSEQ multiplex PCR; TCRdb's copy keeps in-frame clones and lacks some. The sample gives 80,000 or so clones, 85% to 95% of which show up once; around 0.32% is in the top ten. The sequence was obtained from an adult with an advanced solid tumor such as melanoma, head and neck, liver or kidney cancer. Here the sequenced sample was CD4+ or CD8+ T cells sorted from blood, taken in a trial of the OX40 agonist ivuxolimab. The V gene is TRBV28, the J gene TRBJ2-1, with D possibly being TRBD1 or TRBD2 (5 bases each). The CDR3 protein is CASSFGSGGEQFF. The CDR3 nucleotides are TGTGCCAGCAGTTTCGGAAGTGGGGGAGAGCAGTTCTTC.